What follows are 14 T cell receptor beta chains derived from one specimen sequenced in a study of T cells after yellow fever vaccination. TCRdb re-analysed the 5' RACE reads in MiXCR, keeping a single row per CDR3 protein. The table has about 360,000 distinct CDR3 sequences, about 6.2% seen once. The sample in question was PBMCs, obtained 5 days after the yellow fever booster vaccination. The receptors here all came from a man in his thirties or forties who received the YFV17D yellow fever vaccine.

This clonotype was detected many times. This chain connects TRBV7-2 to TRBJ2-7; 9 positions match TRBD1. Per the germline V gene, CDR1 is SGHTA and CDR2 is FQGNSA. This CDR3 spans 15 amino acids. The ends lost 3 bases at V and 4 bases at J; junction bases unmatched: 7. The CDR3 sequence is CASSFTGTGLYEQYF. The DNA for the CDR3 is TGTGCCAGCAGCTTCACCGGGACAGGGCTTTACGAGCAGTACTTC.

V gene TRBV20-1 combines with J gene TRBJ2-7; TRBD1 or TRBD2 may be the D gene (6 bases each). The CDR3 extends over 15 amino acids. V was trimmed by 5 bases and J by 2 bases, leaving 19 bases between them. Per germline, CDR1 DFQATT and CDR2 SNEGSKA (reference sequence). CDR3 coding DNA: TGCAGTGCTCGAGGGGGGACACACCTCCCCTACGAGCAGTACTTC. It yields the protein CSARGGTHLPYEQYF.

This chain uses TRBV24-1 with TRBJ2-2, with D unclear. The germline CDR1 and CDR2 sequences are KGHDR and SFDVKD. V shed 3 bases and J shed 0 bases, with 19 bases lying between them. This CDR3 is 19 amino acids long. CDR3 sequence: CATSDHSRAPSANTGELFF. CDR3 nucleotides: TGTGCCACCAGTGATCACTCCCGGGCCCCAAGCGCGAACACCGGGGAGCTGTTTTTT.

This clonotype occurred many times. The chain joins TRBV7-9 to TRBJ2-1, with TRBD1 matching 7 bases. V trimming: 5 bases; J trimming: 3 bases; junction bases outside the gene matches: 7. CDR3 length equals 15 residues. Looked up from germline, CDR1 is SEHNR and CDR2 is FQNEAQ (reference sequence). The CDR3 DNA is TGTGCCAGCAGCCGAGACAGGGCCCTCTACAATGAGCAGTTCTTC. Encoded protein: CASSRDRALYNEQFF.

In its sample, this clonotype was seen a few times. V and J are TRBV13 and TRBJ2-2; 8 bases agree with TRBD2. Looked up from germline, CDR1 is PRHDT and CDR2 is FYEKMQ (reference sequence). The CDR3 totals 15 residues. Unmatched junction bases numbered 5, after V lost 3 bases and J lost 5 bases. This chain's CDR3 is CASSFAGTSTGELFF. The CDR3 nucleotides are TGTGCCAGCAGCTTCGCCGGGACTAGTACCGGGGAGCTGTTTTTT.

In its sample, this clonotype was seen many times. V is TRBV12-3 or TRBV12-4 and J is TRBJ2-2; 8 nucleotides match TRBD1. V lost 7 bases to trimming and J lost 6 bases; unmatched junction nucleotides: 10. CDR3 length: 15 residues. This chain's CDR3 is CASKGQAFLAGELFF. The CDR3 DNA reads TGTGCCAGCAAGGGACAGGCCTTCTTGGCCGGGGAGCTGTTTTTT.

This clonotype was seen a few times. The CDR3 sequence is CSVERLAGYRTDTQYF. Here the CDR3 DNA reads TGCAGCGTTGAAAGACTAGCGGGATATAGGACAGATACGCAGTATTTT. This chain uses TRBV29-1 with TRBJ2-3, with 11 bases matching TRBD2. The CDR3 extends over 16 amino acids. Germline lookup yields CDR1 SQVTM and CDR2 ANQGSEA. V shed 2 bases, J shed 3 bases, and the junction held 7 bases outside the gene matches.

The rearrangement links TRBV20-1 to TRBJ2-7; no clear D gene. The V end was cut by 0 bases, the J end by 0 bases, with 9 bases between. CDR1 and CDR2 (germline): DFQATT, SNEGSKA (reference sequence). The CDR3 covers 14 residues. CDR3 DNA: TGCAGTGCTAGAGATGAAGGGCTCTCCTACGAGCAGTACTTC. Its protein product is CSARDEGLSYEQYF.

The chain employs TRBV6-5 and TRBJ2-7; weak D call: TRBD1 (6 bases). Per germline, CDR1 MNHEY and CDR2 SVGAGI. V lost 5 bases and J lost 2, with 10 bases in between. The CDR3 totals 13 residues. The DNA of the CDR3 is TGTGCCAGCAGTAACAGGGTAACCTACGAGCAGTACTTC. This translates into CASSNRVTYEQYF.

This clonotype occurred many times. The chain couples TRBV30 to TRBJ2-1; unclear D gene. The CDR3 length is 12 residues. Trimming stripped 4 bases from V and 6 bases from J, with 10 bases between. CDR1 and CDR2 from the germline V gene are GTSNPN and SVGIG (reference sequence). The CDR3 nucleotides are TGTGCCTGGAAACAAGACGGCAATGAGCAGTTCTTC. It translates to CAWKQDGNEQFF.

This clonotype occurred many times. The chain combines TRBV7-9 with TRBJ2-7, with 8 nucleotides matching TRBD2. Germline V gene lookup returns CDR1 SEHNR and CDR2 FQNEAQ (reference sequence). This CDR3 has 14 amino acids. The junction had 4 bases not matched to a gene; V was cut back by 4 bases and J by 2 bases. The CDR3 DNA follows: TGTGCCAGCAGCTCCCGGGGGGGCGCCTACGAGCAGTACTTC. This gives the protein CASSSRGGAYEQYF.

This clonotype was detected only a few times. The chain couples TRBV20-1 to TRBJ1-1; D is unresolved. This CDR3 has 12 residues. Germline V gene sequence: CDR1 DFQATT, CDR2 SNEGSKA (reference sequence). The CDR3 DNA reads TGCAGCGGCCGGAAATCGAACACTGAAGCTTTCTTT. This encodes CSGRKSNTEAFF.

This clonotype was picked up many times. The V gene is TRBV4-3, the J gene TRBJ2-1; D gene ambiguous. Trimming took off 5 bases at V and 0 bases at J, with 14 bases between the two ends. The CDR3 spans 16 residues. The germline gives CDR1 LGHNA, CDR2 YSLEER. The CDR3 nucleotides are TGCGCCAGCAGCGACGCGAAGCGCCGCTCCTACAATGAGCAGTTCTTC. Amino acids: CASSDAKRRSYNEQFF.

This clonotype has only a few counts. The genes are TRBV5-6 and TRBJ2-1; the match to TRBD2 covers 11 bases. The CDR3 sequence is 15 residues long. V shed 3 bases, J shed 5 bases, and the junction held 4 bases outside the gene matches. Looked up from germline, CDR1 is SGHDT and CDR2 is YYEEEE. CDR3 protein: CASSSGTSGHNEQFF. CDR3 in DNA: TGTGCCAGCAGCTCCGGGACTAGCGGACACAATGAGCAGTTCTTC.